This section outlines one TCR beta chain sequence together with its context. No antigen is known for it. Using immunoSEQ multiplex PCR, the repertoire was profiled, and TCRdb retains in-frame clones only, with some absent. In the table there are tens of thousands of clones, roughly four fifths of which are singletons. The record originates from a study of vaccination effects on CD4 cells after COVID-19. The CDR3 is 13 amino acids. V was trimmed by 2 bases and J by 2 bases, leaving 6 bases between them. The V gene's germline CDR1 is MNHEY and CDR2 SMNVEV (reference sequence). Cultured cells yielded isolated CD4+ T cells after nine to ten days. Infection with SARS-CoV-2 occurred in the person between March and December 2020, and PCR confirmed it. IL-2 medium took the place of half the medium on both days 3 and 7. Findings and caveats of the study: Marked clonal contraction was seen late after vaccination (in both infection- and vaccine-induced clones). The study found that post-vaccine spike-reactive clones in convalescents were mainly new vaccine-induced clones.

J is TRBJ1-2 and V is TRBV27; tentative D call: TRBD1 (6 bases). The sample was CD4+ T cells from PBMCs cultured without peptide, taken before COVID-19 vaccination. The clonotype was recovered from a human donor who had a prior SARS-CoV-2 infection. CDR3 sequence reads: CASSLTGNYGYTF. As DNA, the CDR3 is TGTGCCAGCAGTTTAACAGGGAACTATGGCTACACCTTC.